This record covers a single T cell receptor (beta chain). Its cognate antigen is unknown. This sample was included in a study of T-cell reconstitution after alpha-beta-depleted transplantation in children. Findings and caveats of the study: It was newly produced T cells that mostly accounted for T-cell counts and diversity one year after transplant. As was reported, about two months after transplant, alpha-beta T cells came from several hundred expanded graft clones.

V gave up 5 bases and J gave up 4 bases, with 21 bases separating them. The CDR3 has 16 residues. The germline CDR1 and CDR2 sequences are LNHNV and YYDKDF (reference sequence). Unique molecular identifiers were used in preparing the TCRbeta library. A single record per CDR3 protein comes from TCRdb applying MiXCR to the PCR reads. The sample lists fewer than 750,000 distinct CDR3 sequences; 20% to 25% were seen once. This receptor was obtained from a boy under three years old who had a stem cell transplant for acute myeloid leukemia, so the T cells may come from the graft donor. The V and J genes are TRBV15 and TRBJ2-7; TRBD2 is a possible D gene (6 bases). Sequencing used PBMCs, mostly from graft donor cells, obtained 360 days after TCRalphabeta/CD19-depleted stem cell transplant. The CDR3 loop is CATSPRGRDSLYEQYV. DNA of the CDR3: TGTGCCACCAGCCCTAGGGGCAGGGACTCCCTATACGAGCAGTACGTC.